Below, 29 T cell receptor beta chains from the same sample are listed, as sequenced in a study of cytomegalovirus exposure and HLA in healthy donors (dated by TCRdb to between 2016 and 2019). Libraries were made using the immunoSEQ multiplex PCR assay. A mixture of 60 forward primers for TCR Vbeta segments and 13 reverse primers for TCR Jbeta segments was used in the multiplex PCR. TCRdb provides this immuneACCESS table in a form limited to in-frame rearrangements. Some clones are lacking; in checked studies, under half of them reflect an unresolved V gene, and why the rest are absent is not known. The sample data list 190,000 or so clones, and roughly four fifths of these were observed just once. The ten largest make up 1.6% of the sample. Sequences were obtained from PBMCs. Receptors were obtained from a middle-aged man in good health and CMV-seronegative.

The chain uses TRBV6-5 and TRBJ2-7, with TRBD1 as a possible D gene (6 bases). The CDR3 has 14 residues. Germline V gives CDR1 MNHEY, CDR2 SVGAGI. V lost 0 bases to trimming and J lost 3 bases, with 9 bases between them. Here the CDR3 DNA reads TGTGCCAGCAGTTACTCCGGGACAAGCTACGAGCAGTACTTC. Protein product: CASSYSGTSYEQYF.

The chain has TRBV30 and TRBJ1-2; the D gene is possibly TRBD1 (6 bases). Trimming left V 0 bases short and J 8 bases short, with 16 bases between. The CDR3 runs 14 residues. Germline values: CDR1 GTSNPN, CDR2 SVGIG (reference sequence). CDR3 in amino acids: CAWSVLQGSGGYTF. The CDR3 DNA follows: TGTGCCTGGAGTGTACTCCAGGGGTCGGGAGGCTACACCTTC. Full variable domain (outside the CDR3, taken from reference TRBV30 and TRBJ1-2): SQTIHQWPATLVQPVGSPLSLECTVEGTSNPNLYWYRQAAGRGLQLLFYSVGIGQISSEVPQNLSASRPQDRQFILSSKKLLLSDSGFYLCAWSVLQGSGGYTFGSGTRLTVV.

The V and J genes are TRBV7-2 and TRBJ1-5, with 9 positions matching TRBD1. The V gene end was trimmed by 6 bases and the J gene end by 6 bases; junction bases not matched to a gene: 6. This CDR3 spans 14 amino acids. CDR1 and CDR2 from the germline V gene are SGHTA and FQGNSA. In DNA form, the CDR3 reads TGTGCCAGCAGTCCGGGACAGGGTGGTCAGCCCCAGCATTTT. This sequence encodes CASSPGQGGQPQHF.

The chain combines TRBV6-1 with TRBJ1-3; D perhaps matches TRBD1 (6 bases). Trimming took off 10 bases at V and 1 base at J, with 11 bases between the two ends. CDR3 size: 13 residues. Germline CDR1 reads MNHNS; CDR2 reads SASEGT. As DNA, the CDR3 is TGTGCCACCGGACAGAGGTCTGGAAACACCATATATTTT. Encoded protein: CATGQRSGNTIYF.

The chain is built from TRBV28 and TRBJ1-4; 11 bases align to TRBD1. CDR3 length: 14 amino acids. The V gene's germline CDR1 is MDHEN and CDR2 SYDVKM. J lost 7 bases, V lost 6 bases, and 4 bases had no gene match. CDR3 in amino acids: CASRAGQGGEKLFF. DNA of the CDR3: TGTGCCAGCAGGGCGGGACAGGGGGGTGAAAAACTGTTTTTT. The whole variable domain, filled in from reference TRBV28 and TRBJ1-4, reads DVKVTQSSRYLVKRTGEKVFLECVQDMDHENMFWYRQDPGLGLRLIYFSYDVKMKEKGDIPEGYSVSREKKERFSLILESASTNQTSMYLCASRAGQGGEKLFFGSGTQLSVL.

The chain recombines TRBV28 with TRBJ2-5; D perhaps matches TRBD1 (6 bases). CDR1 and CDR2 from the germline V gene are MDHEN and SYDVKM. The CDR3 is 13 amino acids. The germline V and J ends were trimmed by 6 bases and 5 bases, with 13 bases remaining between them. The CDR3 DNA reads TGTGCCAGCAGGGACAGTTCAAGGGAGACCCAGTACTTC. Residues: CASRDSSRETQYF.

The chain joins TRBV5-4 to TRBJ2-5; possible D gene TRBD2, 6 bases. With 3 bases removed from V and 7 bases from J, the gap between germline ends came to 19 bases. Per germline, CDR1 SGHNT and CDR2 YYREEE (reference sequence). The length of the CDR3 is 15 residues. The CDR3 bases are TGTGCCAGCAGCTCGACCGGGGCCCAGGGAGGGACCCAGTACTTC. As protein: CASSSTGAQGGTQYF.

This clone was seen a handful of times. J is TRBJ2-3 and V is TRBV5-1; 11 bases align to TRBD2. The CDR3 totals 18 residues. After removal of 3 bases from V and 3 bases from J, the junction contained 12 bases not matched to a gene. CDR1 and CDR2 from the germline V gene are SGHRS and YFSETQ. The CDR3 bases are TGCGCCAGCAGCTCAGGGTTGCTAGCGGGAGGAGGTACAGATACGCAGTATTTT. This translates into CASSSGLLAGGGTDTQYF.

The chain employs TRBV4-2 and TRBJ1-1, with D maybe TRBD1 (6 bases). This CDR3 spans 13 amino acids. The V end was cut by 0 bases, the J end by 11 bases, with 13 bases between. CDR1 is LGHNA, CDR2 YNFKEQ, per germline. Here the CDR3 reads CASSQDWGRRAFF. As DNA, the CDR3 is TGTGCCAGCAGCCAAGATTGGGGGCGTCGGGCTTTCTTT.

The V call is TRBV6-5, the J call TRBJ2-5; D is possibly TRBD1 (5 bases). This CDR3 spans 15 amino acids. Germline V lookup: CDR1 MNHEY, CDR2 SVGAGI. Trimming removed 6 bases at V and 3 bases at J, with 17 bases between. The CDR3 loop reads CASSPSLDIKETQYF. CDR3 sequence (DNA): TGTGCCAGCAGCCCCTCCCTGGACATAAAAGAGACCCAGTACTTC.

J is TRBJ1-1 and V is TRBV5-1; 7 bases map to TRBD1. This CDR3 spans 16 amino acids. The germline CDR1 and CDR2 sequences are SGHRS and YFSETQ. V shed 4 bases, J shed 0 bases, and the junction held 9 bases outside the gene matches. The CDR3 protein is CASSGGTASMNTEAFF. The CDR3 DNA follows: TGCGCCAGCAGCGGCGGGACAGCCAGCATGAACACTGAAGCTTTCTTT.

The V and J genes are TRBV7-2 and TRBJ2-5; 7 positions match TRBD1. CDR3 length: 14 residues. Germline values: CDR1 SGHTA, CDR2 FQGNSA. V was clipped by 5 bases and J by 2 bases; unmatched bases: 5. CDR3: CASSQHRGQETQYF. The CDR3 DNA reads TGTGCCAGCAGCCAGCACAGGGGACAAGAGACCCAGTACTTC.

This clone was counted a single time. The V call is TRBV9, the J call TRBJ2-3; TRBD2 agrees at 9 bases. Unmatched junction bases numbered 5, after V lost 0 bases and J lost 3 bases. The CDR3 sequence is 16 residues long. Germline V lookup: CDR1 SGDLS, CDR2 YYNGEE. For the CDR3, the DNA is TGTGCCAGCAGCGTAGTTTCTAGCGGGGTAACAGATACGCAGTATTTT. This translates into CASSVVSSGVTDTQYF. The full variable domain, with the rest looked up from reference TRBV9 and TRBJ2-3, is DSGVTQTPKHLITATGQRVTLRCSPRSGDLSVYWYQQSLDQGLQFLIQYYNGEERAKGNILERFSAQQFPDLHSELNLSSLELGDSALYFCASSVVSSGVTDTQYFGPGTRLTVL.

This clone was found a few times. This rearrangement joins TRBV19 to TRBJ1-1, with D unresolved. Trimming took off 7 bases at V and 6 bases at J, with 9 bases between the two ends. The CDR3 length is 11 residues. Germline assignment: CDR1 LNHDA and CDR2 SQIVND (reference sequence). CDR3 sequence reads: CASTGYAEAFF. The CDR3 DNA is TGTGCCAGTACGGGTTACGCTGAAGCTTTCTTT.

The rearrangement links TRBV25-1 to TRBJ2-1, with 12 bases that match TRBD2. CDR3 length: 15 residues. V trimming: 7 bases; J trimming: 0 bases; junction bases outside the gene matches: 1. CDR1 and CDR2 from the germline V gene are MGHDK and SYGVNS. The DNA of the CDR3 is TGTGCCAGCACACTAGCGGGAGGCTCCTACAATGAGCAGTTCTTC. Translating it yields CASTLAGGSYNEQFF.

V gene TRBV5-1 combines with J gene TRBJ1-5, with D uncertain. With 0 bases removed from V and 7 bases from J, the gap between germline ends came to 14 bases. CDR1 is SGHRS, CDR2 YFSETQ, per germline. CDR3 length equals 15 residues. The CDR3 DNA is TGCGCCAGCAGCTTGGATGGGCGGAGGCTGCAGCCCCAGCATTTT. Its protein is CASSLDGRRLQPQHF.

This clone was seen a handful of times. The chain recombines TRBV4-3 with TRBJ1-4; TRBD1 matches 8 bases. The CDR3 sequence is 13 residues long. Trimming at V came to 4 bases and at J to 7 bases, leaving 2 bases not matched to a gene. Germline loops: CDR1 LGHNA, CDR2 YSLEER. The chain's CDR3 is CASSLGTGEKLFF. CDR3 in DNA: TGCGCCAGCAGCCTCGGGACAGGTGAAAAACTGTTTTTT.

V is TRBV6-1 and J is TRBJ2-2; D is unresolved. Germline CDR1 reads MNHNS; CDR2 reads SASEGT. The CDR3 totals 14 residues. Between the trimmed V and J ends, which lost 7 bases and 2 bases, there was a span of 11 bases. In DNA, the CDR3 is TGTGCCAGCAAGGTCCACAGAAACACCGGGGAGCTGTTTTTT. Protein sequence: CASKVHRNTGELFF.

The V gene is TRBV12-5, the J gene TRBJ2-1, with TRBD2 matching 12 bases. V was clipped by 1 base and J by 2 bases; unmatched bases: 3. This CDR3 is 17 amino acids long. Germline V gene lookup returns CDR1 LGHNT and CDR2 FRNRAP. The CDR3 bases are TGTGCTAGTGGTTTGGCCGCTAGCGGGGGGGCCTACAATGAGCAGTTCTTC. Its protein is CASGLAASGGAYNEQFF.

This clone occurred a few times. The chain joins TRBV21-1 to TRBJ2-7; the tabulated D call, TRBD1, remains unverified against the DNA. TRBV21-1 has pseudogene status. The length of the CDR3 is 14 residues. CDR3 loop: CAIPKGQGRAEQYF. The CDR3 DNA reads TGTGCCATTCCAAAGGGCCAGGGAAGGGCCGAGCAGTACTTC.

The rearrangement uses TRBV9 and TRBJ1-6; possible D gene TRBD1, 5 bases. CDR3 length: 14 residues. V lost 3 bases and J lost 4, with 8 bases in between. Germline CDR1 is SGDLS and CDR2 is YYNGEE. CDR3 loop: CASSETVYNSPLHF. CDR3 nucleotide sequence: TGTGCCAGCAGCGAGACAGTTTATAATTCACCCCTCCACTTT.

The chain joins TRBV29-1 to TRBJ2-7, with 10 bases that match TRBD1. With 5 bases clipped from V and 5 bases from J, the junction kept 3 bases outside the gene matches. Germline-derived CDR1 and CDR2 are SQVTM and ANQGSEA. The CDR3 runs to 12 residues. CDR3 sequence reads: CSVQGQGNEQYF. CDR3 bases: TGCAGCGTTCAGGGACAGGGGAACGAGCAGTACTTC.

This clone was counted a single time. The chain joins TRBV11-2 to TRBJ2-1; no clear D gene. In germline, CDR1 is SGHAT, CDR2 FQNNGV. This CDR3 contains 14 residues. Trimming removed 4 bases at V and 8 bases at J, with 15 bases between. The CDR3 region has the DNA TGTGCCAGCAGCTCAGTCTCAGATGTCGATGAGCAGTTCTTC. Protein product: CASSSVSDVDEQFF.

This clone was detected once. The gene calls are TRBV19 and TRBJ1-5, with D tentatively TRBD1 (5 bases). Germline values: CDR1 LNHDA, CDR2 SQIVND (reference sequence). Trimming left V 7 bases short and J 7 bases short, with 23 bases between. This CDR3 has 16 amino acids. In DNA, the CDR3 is TGTGCCAGTACCGCAGCAGGAAGGGGCAAGTGGCAGCCCCAGCATTTT. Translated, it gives CASTAAGRGKWQPQHF.

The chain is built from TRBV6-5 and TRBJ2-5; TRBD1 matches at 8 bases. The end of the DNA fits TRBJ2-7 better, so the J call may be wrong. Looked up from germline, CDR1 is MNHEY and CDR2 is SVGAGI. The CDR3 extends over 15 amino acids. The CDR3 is CASSYSRQGRYEQYF. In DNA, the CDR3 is TGTGCCAGCAGTTACTCGCGACAGGGGAGGTACGAGCAGTACTTC.

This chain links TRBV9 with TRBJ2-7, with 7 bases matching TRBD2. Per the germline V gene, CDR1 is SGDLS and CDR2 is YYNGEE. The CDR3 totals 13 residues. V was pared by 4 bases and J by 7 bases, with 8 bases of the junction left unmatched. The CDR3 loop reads CASSPSGGREQYF. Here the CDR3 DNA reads TGTGCCAGCAGCCCCTCGGGGGGTCGGGAGCAGTACTTC.

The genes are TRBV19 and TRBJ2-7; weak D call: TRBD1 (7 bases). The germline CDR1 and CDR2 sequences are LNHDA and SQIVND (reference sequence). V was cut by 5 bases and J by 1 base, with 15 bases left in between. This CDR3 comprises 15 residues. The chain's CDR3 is CASSGGTAFSYEQYF. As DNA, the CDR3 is TGTGCCAGTAGTGGCGGGACAGCCTTTTCCTACGAGCAGTACTTC.

DNA for the CDR3: TGTGCCAGCAGCTTGTGGCAAAATCAGCCCCAGCATTTT. The encoded protein is CASSLWQNQPQHF. The chain links TRBV7-9 to TRBJ1-5; D is undetermined. With 3 bases removed from V and 4 bases from J, the gap between germline ends came to 7 bases. This CDR3 is built from 13 residues. Germline V gene sequence: CDR1 SEHNR, CDR2 FQNEAQ (reference sequence).

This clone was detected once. CDR3 DNA sequence: TGTGCCAGTAGTGGGGGGACAGGGGGCGCCGGCTACACCTTC. Translated, it gives CASSGGTGGAGYTF. This chain links TRBV19 with TRBJ1-2; 12 bases are shared with TRBD1. Trimming cost V 5 bases and J 8 bases; bases outside gene matches: 6. This CDR3 region has 14 residues. Looked up from germline, CDR1 is LNHDA and CDR2 is SQIVND (reference sequence). Looking up the rest from reference TRBV19 and TRBJ1-2 gives the full variable domain: DGGITQSPKYLFRKEGQNVTLSCEQNLNHDAMYWYRQDPGQGLRLIYYSQIVNDFQKGDIAEGYSVSREKKESFPLTVTSAQKNPTAFYLCASSGGTGGAGYTFGSGTRLTVV.